This TCR beta chain was captured by sequencing in a study of shared clonotypes between healthy human individuals. For the study at large: Researchers drew samples from a couple of women and a few men aged 18 to 49.

The authors divided CD4+ cells into CD45RA+ naive and CD45RA-negative memory subsets. Study-level results: Sequencing of the sorted subsets was shown by rarefaction to be incomplete despite large depth.

This table comes from immunoSEQ multiplex PCR, and its TCRdb copy is limited to in-frame clones, with some not included. The sample gives 300,000 or so clones, around 67% of which show up once; 10% is in the top ten. Note on this clone: The antigen is undetermined. The same CDR3 is also encoded by other DNA sequences in this sample.

This TCR was sampled from a man under 40 in good health. Sequencing was carried out using memory CD4+ T cells sorted from blood. Subset reported: CD45RA-negative fraction.

CDR3 amino acids: CSALRETQYF. The CDR3 bases are TGCAGTGCTCTTCGGGAGACCCAGTACTTC. This sequence joins TRBV20-1 and TRBJ2-5; D is unclear. Trimming removed 5 bases at V and 5 bases at J, with 6 bases between. The germline gives CDR1 DFQATT, CDR2 SNEGSKA (reference sequence). The CDR3 loop spans 10 amino acids.